The 20 T cell receptor beta chains below were found in one sample sequenced in a study of CD8+CD57+ T cells in acquired aplastic anemia. TCR beta VDJ combinations and CDR3 sequences were profiled from genomic DNA. TCRdb analysed the reads with MiXCR anew, one entry per CDR3 protein. The sample includes about 42,000 distinct CDR3 sequences, 65% to 70% of them seen just once. The specimen was sorted CD4+, CD8+, or CD8+CD57+ T cells (not recorded which) from PBMCs. These receptors were collected from a human donor in good health, serving as a control.

The V and J genes are TRBV2 and TRBJ2-1, with 7 bases matching TRBD2. The V gene's germline CDR1 is SNHLY and CDR2 FYNNEI. The CDR3 consists of 14 residues. J gave up 0 bases and V 7 bases, and 3 bases lay outside the gene matches. The CDR3 DNA is TGTGCCAGCAAGCCGGGGGGCTCCTACAATGAGCAGTTCTTC. It is translated as CASKPGGSYNEQFF. Variable domain in full (rest from reference TRBV2 and TRBJ2-1): EPEVTQTPSHQVTQMGQEVILRCVPISNHLYFYWYRQILGQKVEFLVSFYNNEISEKSEIFDDQFSVERPDGSNFTLKIRSTKLEDSAMYFCASKPGGSYNEQFFGPGTRLTVL.

The rearrangement uses TRBV2 and TRBJ1-4; 7 bases fit TRBD1. The CDR3 has 15 amino acids. Germline-derived CDR1 and CDR2 are SNHLY and FYNNEI. The ends lost 5 bases at V and 7 bases at J; junction bases unmatched: 10. In nucleotides, the CDR3 is TGTGCCAGCAGTCGACTAACAGGGGAGGCTGAAAAACTGTTTTTT. Amino acids: CASSRLTGEAEKLFF.

The rearrangement uses TRBV5-8 and TRBJ1-1; D is unresolved. Deletions cut 7 bases from V and 2 bases from J, with 18 bases between. Germline V gives CDR1 SGHTS, CDR2 YDEGEE. The CDR3 runs to 15 residues. CDR3 region: CASAKLTAANTEAFF. DNA for the CDR3: TGTGCCAGCGCGAAACTCACAGCCGCAAACACTGAAGCTTTCTTT.

This clonotype was seen at least ten times. The chain is built from TRBV6-1 and TRBJ2-7; 12 nucleotides align to TRBD2. Trimming removed 6 bases from V and 3 bases from J; junction bases left unmatched: 15. CDR3 length: 18 residues. CDR1 and CDR2 (germline): MNHNS, SASEGT. CDR3 coding DNA: TGTGCCAGCAGCTTCATAGCCCACGGGACTAGCGGGTTCTACGAGCAGTACTTC. This sequence encodes CASSFIAHGTSGFYEQYF.

The chain is built from TRBV2 and TRBJ1-5; TRBD1 might be the D (5 bases). The CDR3 sequence is 13 residues long. V was shortened by 7 bases and J by 7 bases, with 14 bases between the two germline ends. The germline gives CDR1 SNHLY, CDR2 FYNNEI. The DNA of the CDR3 is TGTGCCAGCAATCCGGGGAGGGGACAGCCCCAGCATTTT. This gives the protein CASNPGRGQPQHF. Full variable domain (rest looked up from reference TRBV2 and TRBJ1-5): EPEVTQTPSHQVTQMGQEVILRCVPISNHLYFYWYRQILGQKVEFLVSFYNNEISEKSEIFDDQFSVERPDGSNFTLKIRSTKLEDSAMYFCASNPGRGQPQHFGDGTRLSIL.

This chain connects TRBV29-1 to TRBJ2-5, with 12 bases that match TRBD2. J lost 6 bases, V lost 1 base, and 9 bases had no gene match. Germline V gene sequence: CDR1 SQVTM, CDR2 ANQGSEA. The CDR3 totals 16 residues. The CDR3 protein is CSVEAPTSGGPQTQYF. The CDR3 DNA reads as TGCAGCGTTGAAGCCCCGACTAGCGGGGGTCCCCAGACCCAGTACTTC. The whole variable domain, remainder taken from reference TRBV29-1 and TRBJ2-5, is SAVISQKPSRDICQRGTSLTIQCQVDSQVTMMFWYRQQPGQSLTLIATANQGSEATYESGFVIDKFPISRPNLTFSTLTVSNMSPEDSSIYLCSVEAPTSGGPQTQYFGPGTRLLVL.

This clonotype was seen more than once but under ten times. The V call is TRBV29-1, the J call TRBJ2-7; D not resolved. The CDR3 extends over 10 amino acids. V was trimmed by 4 bases and J by 4 bases, leaving 5 bases between them. Germline lookup yields CDR1 SQVTM and CDR2 ANQGSEA. The CDR3 nucleotides read TGCAGCGTTGGCGATTACGAGCAGTACTTC. It codes for CSVGDYEQYF.

This clonotype was counted at least ten times. The gene calls are TRBV4-1 and TRBJ2-3, with D perhaps matching TRBD1 (5 bases). Deletions cut 1 base from V and 4 bases from J, with 12 bases between. The CDR3 has 15 residues. CDR1 is MGHRA and CDR2 is YSYEKL in the germline V gene. CDR3 amino acids: CASSQVVGAADTQYF. The CDR3 region has the DNA TGCGCCAGCAGCCAAGTCGTTGGGGCCGCAGATACGCAGTATTTT.

This clonotype was counted ten times or more. The chain joins TRBV2 to TRBJ1-1; the D is unclear. The CDR3 is 14 residues long. Trimming removed 2 bases from V and 2 bases from J, with 9 bases in between. CDR1 and CDR2 (germline): SNHLY, FYNNEI. Here the CDR3 DNA reads TGTGCCAGCAGTGAAATTGGGCCCAACACTGAAGCTTTCTTT. Its protein is CASSEIGPNTEAFF.

The rearrangement uses TRBV10-3 and TRBJ2-1; 8 bases are shared with TRBD1. V gave up 7 bases and J gave up 3 bases; unmatched junction bases: 8. This CDR3 spans 15 amino acids. The germline V gene has CDR1 ENHRY and CDR2 SYGVKD. This CDR3 is CAITNSGGVYNEQFF. The CDR3 DNA reads as TGTGCCATCACCAACTCAGGGGGCGTCTACAATGAGCAGTTCTTC.

There are many counts of this clonotype. This could be a read error, since a much larger clone is one nucleotide away. The chain is built from TRBV7-6 and TRBJ2-1; TRBD2 matches at 9 bases. Per the germline V gene, CDR1 is SGHVS and CDR2 is FNYEAQ. The CDR3 runs to 15 residues. CDR3 coding DNA: TGTGCCAGCAGTTCGATAGCGGGGGTTCCGGTCGAGTGGTCCTTC. Translation gives CASSSIAGVPVEWSF.

Many counts were recorded for this clonotype. The V and J genes are TRBV4-2 and TRBJ2-3; 7 bases are a match to TRBD1. Trimming at V came to 3 bases and at J to 4 bases, leaving 13 bases not matched to a gene. The CDR3 length is 17 residues. The germline V gene has CDR1 LGHNA and CDR2 YNFKEQ. CDR3 protein: CASSQDNRGNVADTQYF. Written as DNA, the CDR3 is TGTGCCAGCAGCCAGGACAACAGGGGCAACGTCGCAGATACGCAGTATTTT.

The chain employs TRBV20-1 and TRBJ2-5, with 13 bases lining up with TRBD2. This CDR3 has 16 amino acids. CDR1 is DFQATT and CDR2 is SNEGSKA in the germline V gene (reference sequence). Trimming at V came to 1 base and at J to 1 base, leaving 3 bases not matched to a gene. DNA for the CDR3: TGCAGTGCTAGAGGGACTAGCGGGGGCCCCCAAGAGACCCAGTACTTC. As protein: CSARGTSGGPQETQYF.

The rearrangement links TRBV12-3 or TRBV12-4 to TRBJ2-7; 11 nucleotides line up with TRBD2. The CDR3 has 15 amino acids. J was trimmed by 9 bases and V by 5 bases; bases with no gene match: 12. CDR3 nucleotide sequence: TGTGCCAGCAGTCCCACCGGGACTAGCGGACCCATGCAGTACTTC. It translates to CASSPTGTSGPMQYF.

This sequence joins TRBV9 and TRBJ2-3, with 9 bases identical to TRBD2. The germline V gene encodes CDR1 SGDLS and CDR2 YYNGEE. This CDR3 is built from 15 residues. The junction had 6 bases not matched to a gene; V was cut back by 0 bases and J by 7 bases. CDR3 DNA: TGTGCCAGCAGCGTAGGGGCGGGGGGGCCCCATACGCAGTATTTT. Translated, it gives CASSVGAGGPHTQYF.

The CDR3 protein is CASSQTSGGKETQYF. CDR3 sequence (DNA): TGTGCCAGCAGTCAGACTAGCGGGGGAAAAGAGACCCAGTACTTC. The genes are TRBV7-9 and TRBJ2-5; 12 nucleotides align to TRBD2. Germline CDR1 is SEHNR and CDR2 is FQNEAQ (reference sequence). This CDR3 spans 15 amino acids. After removal of 6 bases from V and 3 bases from J, the junction contained 5 bases not matched to a gene.

The V gene is TRBV19, the J gene TRBJ2-3; no reliable D call. Germline assignment: CDR1 LNHDA and CDR2 SQIVND (reference sequence). The germline V and J ends were trimmed by 6 bases and 5 bases, with 6 bases remaining between them. The CDR3 sequence is 11 residues long. The CDR3, as DNA: TGTGCCAGTAGCGAAGTAGATACGCAGTATTTT. Its translation: CASSEVDTQYF. The full variable domain, completed using reference TRBV19 and TRBJ2-3, is DGGITQSPKYLFRKEGQNVTLSCEQNLNHDAMYWYRQDPGQGLRLIYYSQIVNDFQKGDIAEGYSVSREKKESFPLTVTSAQKNPTAFYLCASSEVDTQYFGPGTRLTVL.

The gene calls are TRBV9 and TRBJ1-5, with D unclear. V was clipped by 2 bases and J by 6 bases, with 9 bases between them. This CDR3 spans 13 amino acids. The germline gives CDR1 SGDLS, CDR2 YYNGEE. The CDR3 DNA is TGTGCCAGCAGCGTGCGGGGAGTTCAGCCCCAGCATTTT. This translates into CASSVRGVQPQHF.

The rearrangement joins TRBV12-3 or TRBV12-4 to TRBJ1-6, with TRBD1 as a possible D gene (5 bases). The CDR3 is 15 amino acids. V was shortened by 2 bases and J by 5 bases, with 10 bases between the two germline ends. The CDR3 DNA reads TGTGCCAGCAGTTTATTTGGGGCCAATAATTCACCCCTCCACTTT. This sequence encodes CASSLFGANNSPLHF.

The gene calls are TRBV24-1 and TRBJ2-3; D gene unclear. The germline V and J ends were trimmed by 1 base and 7 bases, with 5 bases remaining between them. Germline CDR1 reads KGHDR; CDR2 reads SFDVKD. The CDR3 spans 12 residues. CDR3 sequence (DNA): TGTGCCACCAGTGATTTAACTAATACGCAGTATTTT. Translation gives CATSDLTNTQYF.